This paragraph reports one T cell receptor beta chain. Trimming pared 6 bases from V and 4 bases from J, leaving 12 bases between. Germline values: CDR1 KGHSH, CDR2 LQKENI. The CDR3 length is 13 residues. Produced via immunoSEQ multiplex PCR; TCRdb's table is partial and in-frame only. The sample yields fewer than 150,000 clones, 90% to 95% seen once. The sample is drawn from a study of T cell responses to AZD1222 COVID-19 vaccine. The receptor's source is an adult who received the AZD1222 COVID-19 vaccine. The material was peripheral blood, obtained 28 days after the second AZD1222 dose. This chain joins TRBV18 and TRBJ1-2; D is possibly TRBD1 (5 bases). CDR3 in amino acids: CASSQGDGYGYTF. CDR3 coding DNA: TGTGCCAGCTCGCAAGGGGACGGCTATGGCTACACCTTC.